This T cell receptor beta chain was sequenced in a study of blood T cell repertoires in COVID-19. Data came from immunoSEQ multiplex PCR; TCRdb stores just in-frame clones and leaves some out. The table includes some 140,000 clones, roughly 80% detected once. Ages ranged from about 18 to 89 years, with residence in about 23 US areas. The CDR3 totals 18 residues. CDR1 is LGHNT, CDR2 FRNRAP, per germline. V shed 5 bases, J shed 1 base, and the junction held 9 bases outside the gene matches. The J gene is TRBJ2-3, the V gene TRBV12-5; TRBD2 matches 13 bases. The specimen sequenced was PBMCs or T cells enriched from blood (not recorded which). This receptor was taken from a middle-aged man with acute COVID-19. The CDR3 here is CASGRSTGTSGGTDTQYF. CDR3 nucleotides: TGTGCTAGTGGTCGATCGACCGGGACTAGCGGGGGCACAGATACGCAGTATTTT.